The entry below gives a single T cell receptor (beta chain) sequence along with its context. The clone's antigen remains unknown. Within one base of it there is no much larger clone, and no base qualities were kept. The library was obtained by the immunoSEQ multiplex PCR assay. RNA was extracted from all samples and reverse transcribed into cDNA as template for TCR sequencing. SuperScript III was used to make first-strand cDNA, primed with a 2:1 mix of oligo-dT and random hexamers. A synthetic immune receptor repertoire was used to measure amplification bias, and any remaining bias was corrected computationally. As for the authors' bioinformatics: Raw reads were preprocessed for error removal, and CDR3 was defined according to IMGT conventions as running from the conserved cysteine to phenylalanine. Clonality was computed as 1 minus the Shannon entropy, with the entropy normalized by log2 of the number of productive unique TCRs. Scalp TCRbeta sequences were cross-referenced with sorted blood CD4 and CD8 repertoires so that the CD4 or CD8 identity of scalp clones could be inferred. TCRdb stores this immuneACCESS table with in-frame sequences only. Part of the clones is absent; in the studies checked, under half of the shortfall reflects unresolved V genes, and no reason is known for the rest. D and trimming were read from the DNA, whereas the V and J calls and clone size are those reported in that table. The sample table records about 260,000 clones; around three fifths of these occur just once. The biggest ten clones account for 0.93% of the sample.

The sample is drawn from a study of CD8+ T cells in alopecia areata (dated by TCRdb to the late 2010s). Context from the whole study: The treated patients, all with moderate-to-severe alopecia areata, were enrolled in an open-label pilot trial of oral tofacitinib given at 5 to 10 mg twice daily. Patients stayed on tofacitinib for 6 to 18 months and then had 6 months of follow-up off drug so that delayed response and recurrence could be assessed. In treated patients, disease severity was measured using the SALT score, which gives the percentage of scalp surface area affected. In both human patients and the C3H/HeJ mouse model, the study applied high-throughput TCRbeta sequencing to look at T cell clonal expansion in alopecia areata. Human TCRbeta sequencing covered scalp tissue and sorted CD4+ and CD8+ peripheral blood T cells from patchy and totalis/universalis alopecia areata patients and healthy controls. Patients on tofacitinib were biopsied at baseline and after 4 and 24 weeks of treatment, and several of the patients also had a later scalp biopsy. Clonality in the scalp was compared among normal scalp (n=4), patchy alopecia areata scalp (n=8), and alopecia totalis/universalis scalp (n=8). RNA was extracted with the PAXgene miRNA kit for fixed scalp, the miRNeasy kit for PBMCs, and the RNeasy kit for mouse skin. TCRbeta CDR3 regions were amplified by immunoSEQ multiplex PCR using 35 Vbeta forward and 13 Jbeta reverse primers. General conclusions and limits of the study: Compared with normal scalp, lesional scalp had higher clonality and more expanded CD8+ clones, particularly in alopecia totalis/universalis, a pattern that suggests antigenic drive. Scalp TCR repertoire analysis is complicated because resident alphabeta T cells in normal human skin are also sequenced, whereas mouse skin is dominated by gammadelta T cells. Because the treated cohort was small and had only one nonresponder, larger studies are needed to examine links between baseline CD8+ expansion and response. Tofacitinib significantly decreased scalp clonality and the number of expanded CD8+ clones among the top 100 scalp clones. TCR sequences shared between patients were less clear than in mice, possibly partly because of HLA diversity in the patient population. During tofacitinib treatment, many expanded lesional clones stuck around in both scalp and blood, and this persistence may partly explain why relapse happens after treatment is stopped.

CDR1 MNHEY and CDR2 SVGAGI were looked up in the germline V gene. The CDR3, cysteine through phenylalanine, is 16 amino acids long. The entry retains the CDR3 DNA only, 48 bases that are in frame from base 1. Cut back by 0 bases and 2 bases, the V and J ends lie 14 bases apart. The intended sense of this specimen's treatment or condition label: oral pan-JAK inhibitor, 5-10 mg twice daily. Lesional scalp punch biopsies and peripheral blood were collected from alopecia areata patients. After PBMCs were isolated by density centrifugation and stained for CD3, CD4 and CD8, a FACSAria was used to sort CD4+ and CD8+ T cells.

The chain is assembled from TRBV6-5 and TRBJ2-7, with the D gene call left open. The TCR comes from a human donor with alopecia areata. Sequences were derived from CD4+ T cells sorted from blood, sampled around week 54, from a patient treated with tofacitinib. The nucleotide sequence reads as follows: TGTGCCAGCAGTTACTCCACCCTCTCAAGTGCCTACGAGCAGTACTTC. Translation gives CASSYSTLSSAYEQYF.